Shown below are 17 T cell receptor beta chains from a single sample sequenced in a study of blood T cell repertoires in COVID-19. Libraries were prepared by immunoSEQ multiplex PCR; TCRdb keeps only in-frame clonotypes and omits some of them. The sample gives approximately 200,000 clones, approximately 87% of which show up once; 6.2% is in the top ten. Sequencing input: peripheral blood. Receptor source: a man aged 55 to 70 who had recovered from COVID-19.

This chain links TRBV5-1 with TRBJ2-3, with unresolved D. This CDR3 has 13 amino acids. Germline values: CDR1 SGHRS, CDR2 YFSETQ. V lost 7 bases and J 4 bases, leaving 13 bases between the germline ends. The CDR3, as DNA: TGCGCCAGCCGAGAATATGAGGCAGATACGCAGTATTTT. It codes for CASREYEADTQYF. Full variable domain (outside the CDR3, taken from reference TRBV5-1 and TRBJ2-3): KAGVTQTPRYLIKTRGQQVTLSCSPISGHRSVSWYQQTPGQGLQFLFEYFSETQRNKGNFPGRFSGRQFSNSRSEMNVSTLELGDSALYLCASREYEADTQYFGPGTRLTVL.

The J gene is TRBJ1-2, the V gene TRBV7-3; 12 nucleotides line up with TRBD1. Germline V gene data show CDR1 as SGHTA and CDR2 as FQGTGA. The CDR3 totals 17 residues. V lost 5 bases, J lost 0 bases, and 7 bases stayed unmatched. The CDR3, as DNA: TGTGCCAGCAGCCTATCGGGACAGGGGGCCCCTAACTATGGCTACACCTTC. Protein product: CASSLSGQGAPNYGYTF.

The chain has TRBV3-1 (or the pseudogene TRBV3-2) and TRBJ1-5; 11 bases fit TRBD1. Germline CDR1 and CDR2: LGHDT and YNNKEL (reference sequence). The V segment lost 0 bases and the J segment 4 bases; nucleotides outside the gene matches: 5. CDR3 length: 17 amino acids. CDR3 loop: CASSQDFGTGGNQPQHF. The CDR3 DNA follows: TGTGCCAGCAGCCAAGACTTTGGGACAGGGGGTAATCAGCCCCAGCATTTT.

The CDR3 spells CASSARVFGEQYF. CDR3 DNA: TGTGCCAGCAGCGCCCGGGTCTTCGGCGAGCAGTACTTC. The rearrangement uses TRBV7-3 and TRBJ2-7; D call uncertain. The CDR3 is 13 amino acids. CDR1 is SGHTA and CDR2 is FQGTGA in the germline V gene. V lost 5 bases and J lost 6, with 14 bases in between.

The V gene is TRBV15, the J gene TRBJ2-2, with TRBD2 matching over 13 bases. CDR1 and CDR2 (germline): LNHNV, YYDKDF (reference sequence). The CDR3 runs 14 residues. The J segment lost 8 bases and the V segment lost 8 bases, leaving 5 bases of the junction unmatched. For the CDR3, the DNA is TGTGCCACCGGACTAGCGGGGGTAATAGGGGAGCTGTTTTTT. As protein: CATGLAGVIGELFF.

This chain connects TRBV6-2 or TRBV6-3 to TRBJ2-5; TRBD2 matches 7 bases. V lost 3 bases to trimming and J lost 1 base; unmatched junction nucleotides: 2. This CDR3 is built from 14 residues. The germline V gene encodes CDR1 MNHEY and CDR2 SVGEGT. CDR3 residues: CASSYRGVQETQYF. The CDR3 bases are TGTGCCAGCAGTTATCGGGGGGTCCAAGAGACCCAGTACTTC.

A single count supports this clone. The V gene is TRBV5-6, the J gene TRBJ1-2; a possible D gene is TRBD1 (6 bases). The CDR3 contains 14 residues. Trimming removed 1 base at V and 4 bases at J, with 11 bases between. Germline loops: CDR1 SGHDT, CDR2 YYEEEE. CDR3 bases: TGTGCCAGCAGCTTGAGCGGGGGCGGCTATGGCTACACCTTC. Residues: CASSLSGGGYGYTF.

V gene TRBV27 combines with J gene TRBJ2-5; the match to TRBD2 covers 8 bases. V lost 6 bases and J lost 3; bases outside the gene matches: 18. The CDR3 is 18 residues long. Germline CDR1 reads MNHEY; CDR2 reads SMNVEV (reference sequence). CDR3 sequence: CASRLHPGGPRLKETQYF. Here the CDR3 DNA reads TGTGCCAGCAGACTTCACCCGGGAGGGCCCCGATTAAAAGAGACCCAGTACTTC.

The rearrangement links TRBV6-1 to TRBJ1-1; D is unclear. Germline CDR1 MNHNS, CDR2 SASEGT. The V end lost 0 bases, the J end lost 5 bases, and 7 bases lay between the germline ends. CDR3 length: 13 residues. CDR3 bases: TGTGCCAGCAGTGAAGCCGGAGGGACTGAAGCTTTCTTT. Translation: CASSEAGGTEAFF.

The sample holds one count of this clone. The chain links TRBV7-2 to TRBJ2-1; TRBD2 matches 8 bases. Germline lookup yields CDR1 SGHTA and CDR2 FQGNSA. Trimming took 5 bases from V and 9 from J; bases not matched to a gene: 6. This CDR3 comprises 13 residues. CDR3 in amino acids: CASSQERGREQFF. CDR3 nucleotides: TGTGCCAGCAGCCAAGAGCGGGGGCGTGAGCAGTTCTTC.

This clone was picked up a small number of times. V gene TRBV5-4 combines with J gene TRBJ1-2; possible D gene TRBD1, 5 bases. Germline CDR1 is SGHNT and CDR2 is YYREEE (reference sequence). V was cut by 3 bases and J by 2 bases, with 14 bases left in between. The CDR3 is 15 amino acids. CDR3: CASSSERGWNYGYTF. The CDR3 coding sequence is TGTGCCAGCAGCTCGGAGCGGGGCTGGAACTATGGCTACACCTTC. Filled out from reference TRBV5-4 and TRBJ1-2, the complete variable domain reads ETGVTQSPTHLIKTRGQQVTLRCSSQSGHNTVSWYQQALGQGPQFIFQYYREEENGRGNFPPRFSGLQFPNYSSELNVNALELDDSALYLCASSSERGWNYGYTFGSGTRLTVV.

The CDR3 spells CAWGPSSGNTIYF. CDR3 in DNA: TGTGCCTGGGGACCGTCCTCTGGAAACACCATATATTTT. The chain has TRBV30 and TRBJ1-3; D not resolved. CDR3 length: 13 amino acids. Germline loops: CDR1 GTSNPN, CDR2 SVGIG (reference sequence). Trimming removed 5 bases from V and 0 bases from J, with 8 bases in between.

The rearrangement joins TRBV27 to TRBJ2-3; TRBD1 is a possible D gene (6 bases). V was cut by 0 bases and J by 4 bases, with 11 bases left in between. CDR1 MNHEY and CDR2 SMNVEV come from the germline V gene (reference sequence). The CDR3 loop spans 15 amino acids. CDR3 in amino acids: CASSLSRGWADTQYF. As DNA, the CDR3 is TGTGCCAGCAGTTTATCCAGGGGTTGGGCAGATACGCAGTATTTT.

At least ten counts were recorded for this clone. This rearrangement joins TRBV11-2 to TRBJ1-2; tentative D call: TRBD1 (6 bases). This CDR3 region has 15 residues. Germline V gives CDR1 SGHAT, CDR2 FQNNGV. The V end lost 5 bases, the J end lost 2 bases, and 15 bases lay between the germline ends. CDR3 loop: CASSQGRGGNYGYTF. DNA for the CDR3: TGTGCCAGCAGCCAGGGGAGAGGGGGAAACTATGGCTACACCTTC.

V is TRBV6-5 and J is TRBJ2-7; perhaps TRBD1 as D (5 bases). The CDR3 extends over 14 amino acids. CDR1 is MNHEY, CDR2 SVGAGI, per germline. V dropped 6 bases and J dropped 0 bases, with 12 bases sitting between them. Here the CDR3 DNA reads TGTGCCAGCAGGGGGCATATACGCTCCTACGAGCAGTACTTC. Translating gives CASRGHIRSYEQYF.

This chain joins TRBV5-1 and TRBJ2-1, with 7 nucleotides matching TRBD1. The CDR3 contains 16 residues. Losses at the gene ends were 4 bases for V and 0 bases for J; bases not matched to a gene: 7. CDR1 is SGHRS, CDR2 YFSETQ, per germline. This CDR3 is CASSPGQANSYNEQFF. Written as DNA, the CDR3 is TGCGCCAGCAGCCCCGGACAGGCGAACTCCTACAATGAGCAGTTCTTC. The full variable domain, its missing parts supplied by reference TRBV5-1 and TRBJ2-1, is KAGVTQTPRYLIKTRGQQVTLSCSPISGHRSVSWYQQTPGQGLQFLFEYFSETQRNKGNFPGRFSGRQFSNSRSEMNVSTLELGDSALYLCASSPGQANSYNEQFFGPGTRLTVL.

The CDR3 DNA reads as TGTGCCAGCAGTTACGGAGGCCAGCCGAACACTGAAGCTTTCTTT. It specifies CASSYGGQPNTEAFF. The chain uses TRBV6-5 and TRBJ1-1; D unclear. The CDR3 has 15 amino acids. The germline V gene encodes CDR1 MNHEY and CDR2 SVGAGI. V dropped 2 bases and J dropped 1 base, with 11 bases sitting between them.